These T cell receptor beta chains were read from a single sample in a study of shared clonotypes between healthy human individuals. TCRdb keeps only in-frame clones here, not all; method: immunoSEQ multiplex PCR. The profile covers about 2.4 million clones, with 93% appearing a single time and 0.35% to 0.45% taken by the ten largest. Sample: naive CD4+ T cells from PBMCs. Every receptor here comes from a young man in good health. Some clones in this sample may be carry-over from other donors' samples. The CDR3 runs from the conserved cysteine through the conserved F or W. Each record gives: clone size, D gene, V gene, J gene, CDR3 protein, CDR3 DNA. The D gene is left open where the match is weak. The listing skips clone size in some rows; elsewhere it reads once, few, many or a size class.

.	.	TRBV25-1	TRBJ1-3	CASSISARGNTIYF	TGTGCCAGCAGTATATCTGCGAGGGGAAACACCATATATTTT
.	TRBD1	TRBV18	TRBJ1-2	CASSPVSGTGDYGYTF	TGTGCCAGCTCACCAGTGTCTGGGACAGGGGATTATGGCTACACCTTC
.	.	TRBV9	TRBJ1-5	CASSVGGGNQPQHF	TGTGCCAGCAGCGTCGGGGGGGGGAATCAGCCCCAGCATTTT
.	.	TRBV18	TRBJ2-5	CASSPLSQQETQYF	TGTGCCAGCTCACCACTTAGTCAGCAAGAGACCCAGTACTTC
.	.	TRBV5-1	TRBJ2-5	CASSLASGVAWETQYF	TGCGCCAGCAGCTTGGCCTCGGGGGTAGCATGGGAGACCCAGTACTTC
.	.	TRBV6-5	TRBJ1-2	CASSYGPLGGYTF	TGTGCCAGCAGTTACGGGCCTTTGGGTGGCTACACCTTC
.	.	TRBV28	TRBJ1-4	CASSKDRGATNEKLFF	TGTGCCAGCAGCAAGGACAGAGGTGCAACTAATGAAAAACTGTTTTTT
.	.	TRBV30	TRBJ1-5	CAWSMGFSNQPQHF	TGTGCCTGGAGTATGGGGTTTAGCAATCAGCCCCAGCATTTT
.	TRBD2	TRBV27	TRBJ2-3	CASSRPSGSGADTQYF	TGTGCCAGCAGCCGCCCTAGCGGGAGCGGTGCAGATACGCAGTATTTT
.	TRBD1	TRBV29-1	TRBJ2-5	CSVAGTGVSETQYF	TGCAGCGTTGCGGGGACAGGGGTGTCGGAGACCCAGTACTTC
.	.	TRBV9	TRBJ2-5	CASSVGGRVPETQYF	TGTGCCAGCAGCGTAGGAGGCAGGGTCCCGGAGACCCAGTACTTC
.	.	TRBV28	TRBJ1-2	CASRGPYGYTF	TGTGCCAGCAGGGGGCCCTATGGCTACACCTTC
few	.	TRBV15	TRBJ1-5	CATSIAGRGNQPQHF	TGTGCCACCAGCATTGCTGGGAGGGGGAATCAGCCCCAGCATTTT
.	.	TRBV28	TRBJ2-2	CASSLPRGGDQTGELFF	TGTGCCAGCAGTTTACCCCGGGGAGGCGATCAGACCGGGGAGCTGTTTTTT
.	TRBD1	TRBV28	TRBJ2-4	CASSRDRGLAKNIQYF	TGTGCCAGCAGTAGAGACAGGGGTCTAGCCAAAAACATTCAGTACTTC
.	TRBD1	TRBV6-1	TRBJ2-5	CASSRQGAVETQYF	TGTGCCAGCAGTAGACAGGGGGCGGTGGAGACCCAGTACTTC
.	.	TRBV4-1	TRBJ2-7	CASSQDVTGSYEQYF	TGCGCCAGCAGCCAAGACGTCACTGGATCCTACGAGCAGTACTTC
once	TRBD2	TRBV4-3	TRBJ2-6	CASSQRGDGLAGIAGANVLTF	TGCGCCAGCAGCCAAAGGGGGGATGGACTAGCGGGAATCGCTGGGGCCAACGTCCTGACTTTC
.	.	TRBV9	TRBJ2-7	CASSVWTSGEQYF	TGTGCCAGCAGCGTATGGACATCGGGCGAGCAGTACTTC
.	TRBD2	TRBV5-1	TRBJ2-7	CASSFETSANYEQYF	TGCGCCAGCAGCTTCGAAACTAGCGCGAACTACGAGCAGTACTTC
.	.	TRBV9	TRBJ2-6	CASSLSGRANVLTF	TGTGCCAGCAGTCTTTCTGGGCGGGCCAACGTCCTGACTTTC
few	TRBD1	TRBV5-1	TRBJ1-1	CASSLLDRITEAFF	TGCGCCAGCAGCTTGTTGGACAGGATAACTGAAGCTTTCTTT
.	TRBD1	TRBV6-6	TRBJ1-1	CASSPRGSEAFF	TGTGCCAGCAGCCCCAGGGGGTCTGAAGCTTTCTTT
.	.	TRBV9	TRBJ2-1	CASSGQFYNEQFF	TGTGCCAGCAGCGGACAGTTCTACAATGAGCAGTTCTTC
.	TRBD2	TRBV29-1	TRBJ2-4	CSVGGGETKNIQYF	TGCAGCGTTGGGGGAGGGGAAACCAAAAACATTCAGTACTTC
.	.	TRBV7-3	TRBJ2-1	CASSLSRQSDEQFF	TGTGCCAGCAGCTTAAGTCGGCAGTCTGATGAGCAGTTCTTC
.	.	TRBV5-1	TRBJ1-1	CASSLSSDTEAFF	TGCGCCAGCAGCTTGTCTTCGGACACTGAAGCTTTCTTT
.	.	TRBV9	TRBJ1-2	CASSVVQGSYGYTF	TGTGCCAGCAGCGTAGTGCAAGGGTCCTATGGCTACACCTTC
.	.	TRBV2	TRBJ2-5	CASPEGSRLDQETQYF	TGTGCCAGCCCCGAGGGGAGCAGACTAGACCAAGAGACCCAGTACTTC
once	.	TRBV28	TRBJ1-5	CASSPKDEAYNQPQHF	TGTGCCAGCAGTCCTAAGGACGAAGCCTATAATCAGCCCCAGCATTTT
few	.	TRBV28	TRBJ2-7	CASSRQGVYEQYF	TGTGCCAGCAGTCGGCAGGGCGTATACGAGCAGTACTTC
.	.	TRBV2	TRBJ1-3	CATGPGGNTIYF	TGTGCCACCGGCCCGGGGGGAAACACCATATATTTT
.	.	TRBV6-1	TRBJ2-7	CASSQWTVSYEQYF	TGTGCCAGCAGTCAATGGACAGTTTCCTACGAGCAGTACTTC
.	.	TRBV5-1	TRBJ2-5	CASSPFGGETQYF	TGCGCCAGCAGCCCCTTCGGGGGAGAGACCCAGTACTTC
.	.	TRBV5-6	TRBJ2-7	CASTPSGGRYEQYF	TGTGCCAGCACCCCCTCCGGCGGACGCTACGAGCAGTACTTC
.	.	TRBV7-9	TRBJ1-2	CASSFSGVGYGYTF	TGTGCCAGCAGCTTCTCAGGGGTGGGATATGGCTACACCTTC
.	.	TRBV9	TRBJ1-1	CASSAWSGTEGTEAFF	TGTGCCAGCAGCGCCTGGTCCGGGACTGAGGGGACTGAAGCTTTCTTT
once	TRBD1	TRBV6-5	TRBJ1-5	CASSAGTGYQPQHF	TGTGCCAGCAGTGCGGGGACAGGGTATCAGCCCCAGCATTTT
.	.	TRBV19	TRBJ2-5	CASSIQGIQETQYF	TGTGCCAGTAGTATACAAGGAATTCAAGAGACCCAGTACTTC
once	.	TRBV4-1	TRBJ2-5	CASSQEKVGSETQYF	TGCGCCAGCAGCCAAGAAAAGGTGGGGTCCGAGACCCAGTACTTC
once	.	TRBV5-1	TRBJ1-2	CASSLVGGDYGYTF	TGCGCCAGCAGCTTGGTTGGCGGGGATTATGGCTACACCTTC
.	.	TRBV6-6	TRBJ2-2	CASSYPRGNTGELFF	TGTGCCAGCAGTTACCCGAGAGGGAACACCGGGGAGCTGTTTTTT
.	.	TRBV2	TRBJ1-4	CASSGGLTNEKLFF	TGTGCCAGCAGCGGGGGTTTAACTAATGAAAAACTGTTTTTT
.	TRBD1	TRBV5-8	TRBJ2-4	CASSRWGQGSSKNIQYF	TGTGCCAGCAGCCGCTGGGGACAGGGATCAAGCAAAAACATTCAGTACTTC
.	TRBD2	TRBV30	TRBJ2-5	CAFRLAGGPETQYF	TGTGCCTTTAGACTAGCGGGAGGCCCAGAGACCCAGTACTTC
once	.	TRBV28	TRBJ2-2	CASSLGHWSGELFF	TGTGCCAGCAGCCTGGGGCATTGGTCCGGGGAGCTGTTTTTT
.	.	TRBV28	TRBJ2-7	CASSPGARYEQYF	TGTGCCAGCAGCCCAGGGGCGAGATACGAGCAGTACTTC
.	.	TRBV9	TRBJ2-7	CASSVRGDPSYEQYF	TGTGCCAGCAGCGTGAGAGGGGACCCCTCCTACGAGCAGTACTTC
.	TRBD1	TRBV28	TRBJ1-2	CASSPPSGQEVGSYTF	TGTGCCAGCAGTCCTCCCTCAGGACAGGAGGTGGGGAGCTACACCTTC
.	TRBD1	TRBV6-6	TRBJ1-4	CASLTGVYEKLFF	TGTGCCAGCCTGACAGGGGTTTATGAAAAACTGTTTTTT
.	.	TRBV28	TRBJ1-1	CASSSAGHPWPEAFF	TGTGCCAGCAGTTCGGCGGGACACCCCTGGCCTGAAGCTTTCTTT
.	TRBD1	TRBV7-3	TRBJ1-2	CASSSGQGRGIGNYGYTF	TGTGCCAGCAGCTCGGGACAGGGACGTGGGATAGGCAACTATGGCTACACCTTC
.	.	TRBV5-1	TRBJ1-3	CASSGGAAGNTIYF	TGCGCCAGCAGCGGGGGCGCAGCCGGAAACACCATATATTTT
.	.	TRBV6-1	TRBJ1-2	CASSEGDALNYGYTF	TGTGCCAGCAGTGAAGGGGATGCCTTAAACTATGGCTACACCTTC
.	.	TRBV7-9	TRBJ1-3	CASSADQLGSGNTIYF	TGTGCCAGCAGCGCGGACCAACTTGGCTCTGGAAACACCATATATTTT
.	.	TRBV29-1	TRBJ1-2	CSVRGPSGYTF	TGCAGCGTCCGGGGCCCTAGTGGCTACACCTTC
.	.	TRBV5-1	TRBJ1-1	CASSQSGGTEAFF	TGCGCCAGCAGCCAGTCGGGAGGCACTGAAGCTTTCTTT
once	.	TRBV10-2	TRBJ2-5	CASSDLSAETQYF	TGCGCCAGCAGTGACCTTTCAGCAGAGACCCAGTACTTC
.	TRBD1	TRBV5-1	TRBJ1-5	CASSPTGFNQPQHF	TGCGCCAGCAGCCCGACAGGGTTTAATCAGCCCCAGCATTTT
.	TRBD1	TRBV7-2	TRBJ1-5	CASSYTGQSNQPQHF	TGTGCCAGCAGTTACACGGGACAGAGCAATCAGCCCCAGCATTTT